One T cell receptor beta chain is described in this entry. Its antigen is undetermined. The donors, healthy adults who were HIV-negative, had experienced no recent acute infections or vaccinations. Each replicate PCR on the sorted subsets used around 200 ng DNA (around 30,000 T cell genomes). The method was immunoSEQ multiplex PCR; TCRdb's version includes in-frame clones alone and lacks a portion of them. This table has some 1,100,000 clones, around three quarters appearing once. The sample comes from a study of shared clonotypes between healthy human individuals. Background on the study: Donors, aged 18 to 49, were a couple of women and three men.

Findings and caveats of the study: Inspection by rarefaction showed sorted-subset sequencing to be incomplete despite large depth.

This TCR derives from a young man in good health. Some clones in this sample may be carry-over from other donors' samples. Source material: memory CD4+ T cells from PBMCs. This sample's subset: CD45RA-negative fraction.

Here the CDR3 DNA reads TGTGCCAGCAGTTATGGGTCCGGCCGGACCGACGAGCAGTACTTC. Amino acid sequence: CASSYGSGRTDEQYF. The chain combines TRBV6-5 with TRBJ2-7; D is unresolved. Germline V gene data show CDR1 as MNHEY and CDR2 as SVGAGI. This CDR3 is built from 15 residues. The germline V and J ends were trimmed by 3 bases and 5 bases, with 17 bases remaining between them.